This T cell receptor beta chain was sequenced in a study of neoadjuvant anti-PD-1 for oral cavity cancer. Trimming pared 2 bases from V and 1 base from J, leaving 13 bases between. Germline lookup yields CDR1 SGHDT and CDR2 YYEEEE. The CDR3 runs 16 residues. Some clones are missing from TCRdb's copy, which holds only in-frame ones; the method was immunoSEQ multiplex PCR. The sample includes some 33,000 clones, around nine tenths of them seen just once. The sequence was collected from a person aged 35-79 years with oral cavity squamous cell carcinoma. Sample: PBMCs, taken before nivolumab (anti-PD-1) treatment. The chain recombines TRBV5-6 with TRBJ1-3; a weak D match, TRBD1 (5 bases). For the CDR3, the DNA is TGTGCCAGCAGCTTCGGACGGGGGTGGTCTGGAAACACCATATATTTT. It specifies CASSFGRGWSGNTIYF.